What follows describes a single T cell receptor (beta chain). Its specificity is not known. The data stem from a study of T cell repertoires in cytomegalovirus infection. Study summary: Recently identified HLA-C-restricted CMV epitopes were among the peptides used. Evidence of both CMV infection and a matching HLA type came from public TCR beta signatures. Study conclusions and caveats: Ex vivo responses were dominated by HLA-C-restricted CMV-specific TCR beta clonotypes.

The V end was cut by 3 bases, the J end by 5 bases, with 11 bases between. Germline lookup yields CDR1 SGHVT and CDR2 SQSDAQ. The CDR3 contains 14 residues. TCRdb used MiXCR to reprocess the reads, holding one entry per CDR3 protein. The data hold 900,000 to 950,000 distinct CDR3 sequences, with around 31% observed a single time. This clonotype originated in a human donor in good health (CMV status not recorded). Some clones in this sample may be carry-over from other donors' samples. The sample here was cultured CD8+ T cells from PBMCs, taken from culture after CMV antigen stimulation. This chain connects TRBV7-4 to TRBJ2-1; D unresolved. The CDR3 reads CASSFEKVDNEQFF. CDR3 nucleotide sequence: TGTGCCAGCAGCTTCGAAAAGGTGGACAATGAGCAGTTCTTC.